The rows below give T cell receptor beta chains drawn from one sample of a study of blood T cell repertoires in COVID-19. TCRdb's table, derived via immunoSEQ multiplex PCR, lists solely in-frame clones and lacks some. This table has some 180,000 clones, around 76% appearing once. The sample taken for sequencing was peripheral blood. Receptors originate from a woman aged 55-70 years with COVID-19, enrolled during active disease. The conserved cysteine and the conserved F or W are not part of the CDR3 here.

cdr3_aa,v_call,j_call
ASDTLAGGTNTGELF,TRBV7-8,TRBJ2-2
ASSSIGGTEAF,TRBV6-5,TRBJ1-1
ASNEQGEGNTEAF,TRBV28,TRBJ1-1
ASRQRQGDTQY,TRBV7-8,TRBJ2-3
ASQPGHIVQPQH,TRBV19,TRBJ1-5
SAEGSMNTEAF,TRBV29-1,TRBJ1-1
ATRETIGVGNTEAF,TRBV28,TRBJ1-1
ASSEKGHSTDTQY,TRBV3-1/TRBV3-2,TRBJ2-3
ASSPPPQTGEAF,TRBV28,TRBJ1-1
SVDGTSYEQY,TRBV29-1,TRBJ2-7
ATSDFPGQGNTGELF,TRBV24-1,TRBJ2-2
ASSTERGGYNEQF,TRBV2,TRBJ2-1
ASSMGSGPLDTQY,TRBV19,TRBJ2-3
AWDRDKSSGNTIY,TRBV30,TRBJ1-3
ASSRGGSGDTEAF,TRBV5-1,TRBJ1-1
ASIHLRDRGSEETQY,TRBV2,TRBJ2-5
ASSPGGDTEAF,TRBV3-1/TRBV3-2,TRBJ1-1
ASSGGGYEQY,TRBV2,TRBJ2-7
ASSSPQGSNSPLH,TRBV28,TRBJ1-6
ASSQPGRRTWSYNEQF,TRBV5-4,TRBJ2-1
ASRLDSHNEQF,TRBV5-4,TRBJ2-1
ASSTRPGQGFTDTQY,TRBV28,TRBJ2-3
ASSPWGQGSPLH,TRBV27,TRBJ1-6
ASSFPAREKF,TRBV12-3/TRBV12-4,TRBJ2-1
ASSKDRGPYNEQF,TRBV2,TRBJ2-1
ASSYGTASGTYEQY,TRBV7-6,TRBJ2-7
ASSLRGLGSGELF,TRBV5-1,TRBJ2-2
ASRKASGTNTGELF,TRBV19,TRBJ2-2
ASSPTFTRTQY,TRBV19,TRBJ2-5
SASGGKRSYEQY,TRBV20-1,TRBJ2-7
ASSLGDRGRFEKLF,TRBV5-5,TRBJ1-4
AASPSTLAGVKDTQY,TRBV10-3,TRBJ2-3
ASREPEISENTIY,TRBV5-1,TRBJ1-3
ASSITSGRINEQY,TRBV19,TRBJ2-7
ASSRQGTGELF,TRBV7-3,TRBJ2-2
ASSLTSGQETQY,TRBV7-3,TRBJ2-5
ASSREPGTRDSPLH,TRBV5-1,TRBJ1-6
AIRTDRLNTEAF,TRBV10-3,TRBJ1-1
ASSPTGRQPQH,TRBV6-5,TRBJ1-5
ASSLSSGRPNEQF,TRBV11-3,TRBJ2-1
ASSYRGQGDLYEQY,TRBV6-5,TRBJ2-7
ASSLLGANGYT,TRBV28,TRBJ1-2
ASSLIGQGLVKNIQY,TRBV5-1,TRBJ2-4
ASSTGQGDYGYT,TRBV5-1,TRBJ1-2
ASSLTSGNSYEQY,TRBV28,TRBJ2-7
SASIPGGLTQETQY,TRBV20-1,TRBJ2-5
ASSLGAGEF,TRBV27,TRBJ2-1
AISVTGGDYNEQF,TRBV10-3,TRBJ2-1
ASSLGGTSGRETQY,TRBV5-4,TRBJ2-5
ASSSPAGRGNQPQH,TRBV28,TRBJ1-5
ASSRGEQYEQY,TRBV11-3,TRBJ2-7
ASSRDRSAKGSTNEKLF,TRBV5-6,TRBJ1-4
ASSLGLAGHNEQF,TRBV7-2,TRBJ2-1
ASSPRTGGWTEAF,TRBV19,TRBJ1-1
ASRATGGRDTKETQY,TRBV28,TRBJ2-5
ASSFLFRDREEEWQH,TRBV28,TRBJ1-5